One and the same sample provided the 10 T cell receptor beta chains below, sequenced in a study of OX40 agonist ivuxolimab in advanced cancers. The protocol was immunoSEQ multiplex PCR, while the TCRdb copy is restricted to in-frame clones and leaves out a portion. The sample consists of about 74,000 clones, 85% to 95% of them appearing once. Here the sequenced sample was CD4+ or CD8+ T cells sorted from blood, taken in a trial of the OX40 agonist ivuxolimab. The source of these receptors is an adult with an advanced solid tumor such as melanoma, head and neck, liver or kidney cancer.

This chain links TRBV4-2 with TRBJ2-1, with 10 bases that match TRBD2. The length of the CDR3 is 18 residues. Germline V CDR1 and CDR2: LGHNA, YNFKEQ. Germline trimming cut 0 bases from V and 3 bases from J; bases unmatched to any gene: 8. As DNA, the CDR3 is TGTGCCAGCAGCCAAGATCTATGGATAGCGGGAGGCTACAATGAGCAGTTCTTC. It specifies CASSQDLWIAGGYNEQFF.

The CDR3 here is CASSLSRDRGPYEQYF. CDR3 DNA sequence: TGTGCCAGCAGCTTGTCGAGGGACAGGGGACCCTACGAGCAGTACTTC. The chain is built from TRBV11-2 and TRBJ2-7; 10 bases map to TRBD1. Germline values: CDR1 SGHAT, CDR2 FQNNGV. Trimming removed 3 bases from V and 2 bases from J; junction bases left unmatched: 7. This CDR3 has 16 residues.

The chain couples TRBV28 to TRBJ2-3; D perhaps matches TRBD2 (6 bases). The CDR3 contains 16 residues. In germline, CDR1 is MDHEN, CDR2 SYDVKM. The germline V and J ends were trimmed by 3 bases and 0 bases, with 13 bases remaining between them. The CDR3 DNA reads TGTGCCAGCAGTTTCGGGACTCTAGCCAGCACAGATACGCAGTATTTT. It encodes CASSFGTLASTDTQYF.

The chain employs TRBV29-1 and TRBJ1-2; 7 bases line up with TRBD1. The ends lost 5 bases at V and 4 bases at J; junction bases unmatched: 7. This CDR3 spans 13 amino acids. The V gene's germline CDR1 is SQVTM and CDR2 ANQGSEA. The CDR3 coding sequence is TGCAGCGTTTACTCAGGGGGTGGCTATGGCTACACCTTC. Encoded protein: CSVYSGGGYGYTF. The entire variable domain, with the rest obtained from reference TRBV29-1 and TRBJ1-2, is as follows: SAVISQKPSRDICQRGTSLTIQCQVDSQVTMMFWYRQQPGQSLTLIATANQGSEATYESGFVIDKFPISRPNLTFSTLTVSNMSPEDSSIYLCSVYSGGGYGYTFGSGTRLTVV.

The chain uses TRBV18 and TRBJ2-1; possibly TRBD1 for D (5 bases). This CDR3 region has 16 residues. Trimming took 2 bases from V and 3 from J, leaving 14 bases between them. Germline assignment: CDR1 KGHSH and CDR2 LQKENI. The CDR3 sequence: CASSPSDDRGYNEQFF. CDR3 DNA sequence: TGTGCCAGCTCACCATCCGACGATAGGGGCTACAATGAGCAGTTCTTC.

This chain links TRBV27 with TRBJ1-1; 9 bases agree with TRBD1. The CDR3 runs to 13 residues. Germline V lookup: CDR1 MNHEY, CDR2 SMNVEV (reference sequence). V lost 0 bases, J lost 8 bases, and 1 base stayed unmatched. The CDR3, as DNA: TGTGCCAGCAGTTTATCGGGACAGGGCGAAGCTTTCTTT. Encoded protein: CASSLSGQGEAFF.

This clone was counted a few times. J is TRBJ1-4 and V is TRBV28; 10 nucleotides match TRBD1. This CDR3 has 15 amino acids. The trim removed 5 bases at V and 7 bases at J, leaving 7 bases unmatched. CDR1 is MDHEN, CDR2 SYDVKM, per germline. The CDR3 spells CASSDTGTGAEKLFF. The CDR3 nucleotides read TGTGCCAGCAGTGATACCGGGACAGGGGCTGAAAAACTGTTTTTT.

A single count supports this clone. The chain uses TRBV27 and TRBJ1-5; 7 positions agree with TRBD1. The CDR3 contains 15 residues. CDR1 and CDR2 from the germline V gene are MNHEY and SMNVEV (reference sequence). The ends lost 6 bases at V and 6 bases at J; junction bases unmatched: 11. CDR3 protein: CASRRQGSSFQPQHF. CDR3 DNA: TGTGCCAGCAGACGACAGGGATCAAGCTTTCAGCCCCAGCATTTT.

This clone was detected a few times. This sequence joins TRBV27 and TRBJ1-1; D ambiguous. V was shortened by 6 bases and J by 3 bases, with 11 bases between the two germline ends. The germline gives CDR1 MNHEY, CDR2 SMNVEV (reference sequence). The CDR3 spans 13 residues. CDR3 DNA sequence: TGTGCCAGCAGCCGACGATCGGACACTGAAGCTTTCTTT. This sequence encodes CASSRRSDTEAFF.

The J gene is TRBJ2-7, the V gene TRBV29-1, with a weak D call TRBD2 (6 bases). From germline, CDR1 is SQVTM and CDR2 ANQGSEA. This CDR3 contains 16 residues. The ends were cut back, 4 bases at V and 0 bases at J, with 19 bases in the middle. For the CDR3, the DNA is TGCAGCGTTGCCGGGAGCCCCGAAGGTCCCTCCTACGAGCAGTACTTC. This gives the protein CSVAGSPEGPSYEQYF.